A single T cell receptor beta chain is shown here with its context. The entry originates in a study of cytomegalovirus exposure and HLA in healthy donors. It was with 60 Vbeta and 13 Jbeta primers that the PCR ran. Sequenced by immunoSEQ multiplex PCR; TCRdb stores in-frame clones only, minus some. The table includes 150,000 to 200,000 clones, roughly 80% detected once. Germline V CDR1 and CDR2: SGHTA, FQGNSA. The V gene end was trimmed by 6 bases and the J gene end by 7 bases; junction bases not matched to a gene: 8. There are 13 residues in the CDR3. The chain recombines TRBV7-2 with TRBJ2-7, with 8 bases aligning to TRBD2. The sample consisted of PBMCs. The source of this sequence is a woman aged 45-65 years in good health and CMV-seronegative. The CDR3 DNA is TGTGCCAGCAGGAACGGGGGGGCGATGGAGCAGTACTTC. Protein: CASRNGGAMEQYF. The variable domain in full, completed from reference TRBV7-2 and TRBJ2-7, reads GAGVSQSPSNKVTEKGKDVELRCDPISGHTALYWYRQSLGQGLEFLIYFQGNSAPDKSGLPSDRFSAERTGGSVSTLTIQRTQQEDSAVYLCASRNGGAMEQYFGPGTRLTVT.